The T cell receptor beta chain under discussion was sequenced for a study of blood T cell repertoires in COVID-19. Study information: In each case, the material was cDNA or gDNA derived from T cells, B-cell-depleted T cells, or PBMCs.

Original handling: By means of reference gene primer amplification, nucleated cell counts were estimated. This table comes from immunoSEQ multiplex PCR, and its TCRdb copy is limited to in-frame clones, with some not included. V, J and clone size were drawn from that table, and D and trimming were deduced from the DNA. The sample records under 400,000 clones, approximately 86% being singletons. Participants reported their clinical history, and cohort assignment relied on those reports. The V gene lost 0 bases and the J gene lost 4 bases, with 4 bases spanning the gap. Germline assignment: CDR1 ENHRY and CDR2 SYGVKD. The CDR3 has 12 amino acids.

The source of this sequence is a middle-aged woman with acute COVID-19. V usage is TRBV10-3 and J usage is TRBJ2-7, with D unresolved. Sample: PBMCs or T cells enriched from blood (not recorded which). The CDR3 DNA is TGTGCCATCAGTGAGTCTCCTTACGAGCAGTACTTC. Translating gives CAISESPYEQYF.